Reported below is one TCR beta chain. The antigen is undetermined. The libraries were made with immunoSEQ v3.0 at survey level. Assay: immunoSEQ multiplex PCR; the TCRdb copy retains only in-frame clones and omits some. The sample lists about 22,000 clones; about 80% were seen once. The record originates from a study of long-term antiretroviral therapy in people with HIV. Study-level findings and limits: Transplant donor controls retained higher diversity, though diversity increased after ART. Whereas controls had wider CDR3 length ranges, HIV repertoires had narrower ones. Before ART, certain clones expanded, and these dominated the repertoire at all time points.

The CDR3 has 15 amino acids. V was shortened by 2 bases and J by 4 bases, with 14 bases between the two germline ends. CDR1 SGHDN and CDR2 FVKESK come from the germline V gene. Sequences were derived from unsorted PBMCs, sampled almost 6 years after starting antiretroviral therapy. The V call is TRBV14, the J call TRBJ1-2; D possibly corresponds to TRBD1 (5 bases). The TCR originated in a man aged 30 to 39 with HIV. CDR3 sequence: CASSQSSSRVYGYTF. Written as DNA, the CDR3 is TGTGCCAGCAGCCAAAGTTCCAGCAGGGTCTATGGCTACACCTTC.